Each of the 19 T cell receptor beta chains below was sequenced from the same sample in a study of shared clonotypes between healthy human individuals. Some clones are missing from TCRdb's copy, which holds only in-frame ones; the method was immunoSEQ multiplex PCR. The sample holds approximately 2,200,000 clones; about 92% are singletons and the top ten take over 1.5%. Positive CCR7 selection of CD45RO-negative cells yielded the naive CD8 cells, and terminally differentiated effector memory CD45RA+ cells were excluded. Sequencing was performed on naive CD8+ T cells from PBMCs. Receptors originate from a man aged 18 to 30 in good health. Some clones in this sample may be carry-over from other donors' samples.

The chain has TRBV11-2 and TRBJ2-1, with 13 bases matching TRBD2. The CDR3 runs to 16 residues. Germline CDR1 and CDR2: SGHAT and FQNNGV. Germline trimming cut 8 bases from V and 1 base from J; bases unmatched to any gene: 5. As DNA, the CDR3 is TGTGCCAGCGTTCCGGGACTAGCGGGGTCCTACAATGAGCAGTTCTTC. This encodes CASVPGLAGSYNEQFF.

The rearrangement links TRBV30 to TRBJ2-1; maybe TRBD1 (5 bases). V lost 0 bases and J lost 7, with 10 bases in between. From germline, CDR1 is GTSNPN and CDR2 SVGIG (reference sequence). The CDR3 extends over 13 amino acids. DNA for the CDR3: TGTGCCTGGAGTGTAAGCCCAGGGAATGAGCAGTTCTTC. As protein: CAWSVSPGNEQFF.

The chain has TRBV28 and TRBJ1-1; D call uncertain. V shed 6 bases and J shed 1 base, with 9 bases lying between them. This CDR3 is built from 13 residues. Germline loops: CDR1 MDHEN, CDR2 SYDVKM. The CDR3: CASSLDGNTEAFF. Here the CDR3 DNA reads TGTGCCAGCAGCTTAGACGGGAACACTGAAGCTTTCTTT.

V gene TRBV7-2 combines with J gene TRBJ2-7; 9 positions match TRBD1. The CDR3 is made up of 15 amino acids. The germline V gene encodes CDR1 SGHTA and CDR2 FQGNSA. With 7 bases clipped from V and 7 bases from J, the junction kept 14 bases outside the gene matches. DNA for the CDR3: TGTGCCAGCAACAAGCGGGAACAGGGGGCGCGGGAGCAGTACTTC. Its protein product is CASNKREQGAREQYF. Using reference TRBV7-2 and TRBJ2-7 for the parts outside the CDR3, the full variable domain is GAGVSQSPSNKVTEKGKDVELRCDPISGHTALYWYRQSLGQGLEFLIYFQGNSAPDKSGLPSDRFSAERTGGSVSTLTIQRTQQEDSAVYLCASNKREQGAREQYFGPGTRLTVT.

A note on this clone: Other DNA sequences within the sample encode an identical CDR3. The chain has TRBV19 and TRBJ2-5; D may be TRBD1 or TRBD2 (6 bases each). Trimming stripped 5 bases from V and 2 bases from J, with 12 bases between. Per the germline V gene, CDR1 is LNHDA and CDR2 is SQIVND (reference sequence). The CDR3 loop spans 14 amino acids. This CDR3 is CASSPPGAQETQYF. The CDR3 nucleotides are TGTGCCAGTAGTCCGCCGGGGGCTCAAGAGACCCAGTACTTC.

The CDR3, as DNA: TGTGCCAGCAGTTTAGGACAGATCTATGGCTACACCTTC. As protein: CASSLGQIYGYTF. The chain carries TRBV28 and TRBJ1-2, with D possibly matching TRBD1 (6 bases). Per germline, CDR1 MDHEN and CDR2 SYDVKM. Trimming removed 2 bases from V and 4 bases from J, with 8 bases in between. The CDR3 has 13 residues.

The chain is built from TRBV27 and TRBJ1-1; 7 bases map to TRBD1. Germline V gene lookup returns CDR1 MNHEY and CDR2 SMNVEV (reference sequence). The CDR3 runs 14 residues. J gave up 5 bases and V 2 bases, and 5 bases lay outside the gene matches. The CDR3 is CASSLKQGRTEAFF. Written as DNA, the CDR3 is TGTGCCAGCAGTTTAAAACAGGGGAGGACTGAAGCTTTCTTT.

The genes are TRBV2 and TRBJ2-7; tentative D call: TRBD1 (6 bases). CDR1 and CDR2 (germline): SNHLY, FYNNEI. The CDR3 has 13 residues. The V and J ends lost 4 bases and 2 bases respectively, with 9 bases between them. The CDR3 loop reads CASSGTETYEQYF. As DNA, the CDR3 is TGTGCCAGCAGTGGGACAGAGACCTACGAGCAGTACTTC.

The rearrangement uses TRBV9 and TRBJ2-2, with D perhaps TRBD2 (6 bases). Trimming removed 0 bases at V and 6 bases at J, with 9 bases between. CDR1 is SGDLS, CDR2 YYNGEE, per germline. This CDR3 spans 14 amino acids. The CDR3 DNA is TGTGCCAGCAGCGTAGCGGGAGCCCCCGGGGAGCTGTTTTTT. Encoded protein: CASSVAGAPGELFF.

V gene TRBV30 combines with J gene TRBJ2-1; 7 bases match TRBD2. The V gene end was trimmed by 4 bases and the J gene end by 6 bases; junction bases not matched to a gene: 9. Germline V CDR1 and CDR2: GTSNPN, SVGIG (reference sequence). This CDR3 contains 14 residues. DNA of the CDR3: TGTGCCTGGAACCTCGGGGGGAGGGTCAATGAGCAGTTCTTC. Translating gives CAWNLGGRVNEQFF.

This rearrangement joins TRBV30 to TRBJ1-2; 7 bases line up with TRBD1. V shed 8 bases, J shed 3 bases, and the junction held 6 bases outside the gene matches. The CDR3 runs to 12 residues. Per the germline V gene, CDR1 is GTSNPN and CDR2 is SVGIG (reference sequence). The CDR3 sequence: CAGLTGDYGYTF. In nucleotides, the CDR3 is TGTGCCGGTCTAACAGGGGACTATGGCTACACCTTC.

The chain carries TRBV6-5 and TRBJ1-4, with D perhaps matching TRBD1 (5 bases). The CDR3 covers 14 residues. Germline assignment: CDR1 MNHEY and CDR2 SVGAGI. Trimming removed 6 bases from V and 7 bases from J, with 15 bases in between. CDR3 sequence (DNA): TGTGCCAGCAGGAACGTGCTGGGGGGTGAAAAACTGTTTTTT. Translation gives CASRNVLGGEKLFF.

The chain joins TRBV28 to TRBJ1-1, with D possibly matching TRBD1 (5 bases). Germline V gene sequence: CDR1 MDHEN, CDR2 SYDVKM. The CDR3 runs to 17 residues. V lost 2 bases, J lost 0 bases, and 16 bases lay in between. The CDR3: CASSLALGGPVNTEAFF. In DNA, the CDR3 is TGTGCCAGCAGTTTAGCATTGGGGGGTCCGGTGAACACTGAAGCTTTCTTT.

A remark on this clone: This sequence may be a read error, since a much larger clone differs from it by one base. Distinct nucleotide sequences in the sample also encode this CDR3. The V call is TRBV28, the J call TRBJ1-1, with D uncertain. CDR3 length: 12 amino acids. Germline-derived CDR1 and CDR2 are MDHEN and SYDVKM. V was shortened by 1 base and J by 1 base, with 1 base between the two germline ends. CDR3 DNA: TGTGCCAGCAGTTTATCGAACACTGAAGCTTTCTTT. Residues: CASSLSNTEAFF.

J is TRBJ2-3 and V is TRBV30; 10 nucleotides align to TRBD2. The CDR3 consists of 14 residues. Per germline, CDR1 GTSNPN and CDR2 SVGIG (reference sequence). J lost 5 bases, V lost 3 bases, and 5 bases had no gene match. As DNA, the CDR3 is TGTGCCTGGAGCAAAGCGGGAGGGATAGATACGCAGTATTTT. Its translation is CAWSKAGGIDTQYF.

J is TRBJ2-7 and V is TRBV21-1; TRBD2, the table's D call, was not compared with the DNA. TRBV21-1 is reported as a pseudogene. The CDR3 is 15 amino acids. For the CDR3, the DNA is TGTGCCAGCAGCTCCCGGACTAGCGGGAGGTACGAGCAGTACTTC. It translates to CASSSRTSGRYEQYF.

This rearrangement joins TRBV27 to TRBJ2-3; D may be TRBD1 (5 bases). Germline lookup yields CDR1 MNHEY and CDR2 SMNVEV (reference sequence). V was shortened by 6 bases and J by 8 bases, with 21 bases between the two germline ends. The CDR3 loop spans 15 amino acids. CDR3 in amino acids: CASRLGAALYGTQYF. In DNA, the CDR3 is TGTGCCAGCAGGTTAGGGGCGGCCTTGTACGGTACGCAGTATTTT.

The rearrangement links TRBV27 to TRBJ2-3; 10 bases match TRBD2. V lost 6 bases and J lost 5; bases outside the gene matches: 8. The CDR3 consists of 15 residues. Looked up from germline, CDR1 is MNHEY and CDR2 is SMNVEV (reference sequence). Here the CDR3 DNA reads TGTGCCAGCAGACTGCTAGCGGGAGTCGGAGATACGCAGTATTTT. It is translated as CASRLLAGVGDTQYF.

The rearrangement uses TRBV29-1 and TRBJ1-3, with 7 bases identical to TRBD1. The CDR3 extends over 15 amino acids. Germline V gives CDR1 SQVTM, CDR2 ANQGSEA. J was trimmed by 8 bases and V by 6 bases; bases with no gene match: 16. In nucleotides, the CDR3 is TGCAGCGTCGAGATGAGGTTGGACAGGTCGGACACCATATATTTT. It codes for CSVEMRLDRSDTIYF.